This T cell receptor beta chain derives from a study of T cells expressing NK-cell markers. TCRdb reanalyzed the 5' RACE reads, giving one entry per CDR3 protein sequence and no DNA. Recorded for this sample: about 370,000 distinct CDR3 sequences. CDR3 length: 14 residues. Germline assignment: CDR1 DFQATT and CDR2 SNEGSKA (reference sequence). Sequenced: blood T cells: a sorted CD56 or NKG2C T cell subset, CD4+ or CD8+ T cells, or bulk PBMC T cells (not recorded which). This receptor was taken from a woman aged 45-65 years in good health. The rearrangement joins TRBV20-1 to TRBJ2-5; TCRdb indicates TRBD2, and absent DNA this call remains unverified. CDR3: CSARGVRGKETQYF.